What follows are 32 T cell receptor beta chains derived from one specimen sequenced in a study of T cells after yellow fever vaccination. TCRdb redid the calling of the 5' RACE reads with MiXCR, one entry per CDR3 protein. Of some 600,000 distinct CDR3 sequences in the sample, roughly an eighth were seen once. The source material was PBMCs, sampled on the day of the yellow fever booster vaccination. The receptors originated from a man aged 25 to 45 who received the YFV17D yellow fever vaccine.

The chain recombines TRBV4-3 with TRBJ2-5; D possibly corresponds to TRBD2 (7 bases). The CDR3 contains 16 residues. The germline gives CDR1 LGHNA, CDR2 YSLEER. Trimming cost V 1 base and J 0 bases, with 12 bases left between them. The CDR3 DNA reads TGCGCCAGCAGCCAAGGGGGGGGGCAGCACCAAGAGACCCAGTACTTC. Residues: CASSQGGGQHQETQYF.

The CDR3 bases are TGCAGTGCTCCACTAGCGGGAGATCGGGAGACCCAGTACTTC. Amino acids: CSAPLAGDRETQYF. V usage is TRBV20-1 and J usage is TRBJ2-5; 11 bases line up with TRBD2. J was trimmed by 5 bases and V by 5 bases; bases with no gene match: 7. The CDR3 has 14 residues. Germline V gene data show CDR1 as DFQATT and CDR2 as SNEGSKA (reference sequence).

This clonotype occurred a few times. The chain joins TRBV6-5 to TRBJ2-2; tentative D call: TRBD2 (5 bases). This CDR3 region has 18 residues. CDR1 and CDR2 (germline): MNHEY, SVGAGI. V dropped 0 bases and J dropped 6 bases, with 20 bases sitting between them. The CDR3 reads CASSYSSGFQRESGELFF. The CDR3 DNA reads TGTGCCAGCAGTTACTCGAGCGGTTTTCAACGGGAATCCGGGGAGCTGTTTTTT.

The chain links TRBV5-1 to TRBJ2-1; 9 bases map to TRBD2. Per germline, CDR1 SGHRS and CDR2 YFSETQ. V lost 2 bases to trimming and J lost 3 bases; unmatched junction nucleotides: 12. CDR3 length: 18 residues. CDR3 DNA: TGCGCCAGCAGCTTTTCCTCTTTAGCGGGAGCGAACTACAATGAGCAGTTCTTC. It codes for CASSFSSLAGANYNEQFF. Supplemented by reference TRBV5-1 and TRBJ2-1, the full variable domain reads KAGVTQTPRYLIKTRGQQVTLSCSPISGHRSVSWYQQTPGQGLQFLFEYFSETQRNKGNFPGRFSGRQFSNSRSEMNVSTLELGDSALYLCASSFSSLAGANYNEQFFGPGTRLTVL.

The rearrangement links TRBV20-1 to TRBJ2-7, with a weak D call TRBD1 (6 bases). Germline V gene data show CDR1 as DFQATT and CDR2 as SNEGSKA (reference sequence). Deletions cut 3 bases from V and 5 bases from J, with 11 bases between. The CDR3 has 12 amino acids. The CDR3 DNA sequence: TGCAGTGCTAGTAGGGACAAAAACGAGCAGTACTTC. Its translation is CSASRDKNEQYF.

This clonotype came up many times. This chain's CDR3 is CASSRLSGELFF. DNA of the CDR3: TGTGCCAGCAGTCGACTGTCCGGGGAGCTGTTTTTT. The V call is TRBV3-1, the J call TRBJ2-2; D remains unclear. Trimming removed 6 bases at V and 6 bases at J, with 8 bases between. Germline CDR1 is LGHDT and CDR2 is YNNKEL (reference sequence). This CDR3 is built from 12 residues.

V is TRBV7-3 and J is TRBJ1-1; D is ambiguous. This CDR3 has 15 residues. Trimming took off 3 bases at V and 3 bases at J, with 14 bases between the two ends. CDR1 is SGHTA and CDR2 is FQGTGA in the germline V gene. CDR3 region: CASSLGRVGDTEAFF. CDR3 DNA: TGTGCCAGCAGCTTGGGGAGGGTGGGAGACACTGAAGCTTTCTTT.

This rearrangement joins TRBV24-1 to TRBJ2-1; possibly TRBD1 for D (6 bases). Trimming removed 1 base from V and 1 base from J, with 7 bases in between. CDR1 KGHDR and CDR2 SFDVKD come from the germline V gene. The CDR3 sequence is 15 residues long. The CDR3 DNA reads as TGTGCCACCAGTGATTTTAGGGGGTCCTACAATGAGCAGTTCTTC. Encoded protein: CATSDFRGSYNEQFF.

Only a few counts were recorded for this clonotype. This chain joins TRBV24-1 and TRBJ2-1; TRBD2 matches 9 bases. The J segment lost 0 bases and the V segment lost 4 bases, leaving 6 bases of the junction unmatched. This CDR3 is 17 amino acids long. Germline V gene lookup returns CDR1 KGHDR and CDR2 SFDVKD. The DNA for the CDR3 is TGTGCCACCAGTGAAGCTAGCGGGGTCAGCTCCTACAATGAGCAGTTCTTC. This codes for CATSEASGVSSYNEQFF.

The V and J genes are TRBV5-1 and TRBJ2-7, with D unresolved. The CDR3 contains 13 residues. Trimming removed 6 bases at V and 2 bases at J, with 12 bases between. Per germline, CDR1 SGHRS and CDR2 YFSETQ. Here the CDR3 reads CASTPGSTYEQYF. The CDR3 region has the DNA TGCGCCAGCACCCCCGGGTCAACCTACGAGCAGTACTTC. The variable domain in full, completed from reference TRBV5-1 and TRBJ2-7, reads KAGVTQTPRYLIKTRGQQVTLSCSPISGHRSVSWYQQTPGQGLQFLFEYFSETQRNKGNFPGRFSGRQFSNSRSEMNVSTLELGDSALYLCASTPGSTYEQYFGPGTRLTVT.

This clonotype has more than one count but fewer than ten. The chain joins TRBV9 to TRBJ2-7; D might be TRBD1 (5 bases). CDR1 is SGDLS, CDR2 YYNGEE, per germline. The CDR3 sequence is 16 residues long. The V end was cut by 0 bases, the J end by 2 bases, with 15 bases between. Written as DNA, the CDR3 is TGTGCCAGCAGCGTAGGGGTGGATGGGGCCACCTACGAGCAGTACTTC. Translated: CASSVGVDGATYEQYF.

This clonotype was found a few times. The CDR3 region has the DNA TGTGCCAGCAGCCAGGACTCGGACACTGAAGCTTTCTTT. Translated, it gives CASSQDSDTEAFF. The chain links TRBV7-3 to TRBJ1-1; D unresolved. This CDR3 is 13 amino acids long. V shed 5 bases and J shed 3 bases, with 10 bases lying between them. Germline V gives CDR1 SGHTA, CDR2 FQGTGA.

This clonotype was picked up a small number of times. The gene calls are TRBV2 and TRBJ1-2; a possible D gene is TRBD1 (5 bases). From germline, CDR1 is SNHLY and CDR2 FYNNEI. This CDR3 is 13 amino acids long. V lost 6 bases to trimming and J lost 5 bases, with 13 bases between them. CDR3 amino acids: CASSDSGFYGYTF. The DNA of the CDR3 is TGTGCCAGCAGCGACTCAGGGTTTTATGGCTACACCTTC.

The chain combines TRBV6-5 with TRBJ2-7; tentative D call: TRBD2 (6 bases). The CDR3 sequence is 13 residues long. In germline, CDR1 is MNHEY, CDR2 SVGAGI. V was cut by 4 bases and J by 7 bases, with 14 bases left in between. The CDR3 loop reads CASSWPGAGEQYF. CDR3 DNA sequence: TGTGCCAGCAGTTGGCCGGGAGCAGGGGAGCAGTACTTC.

This clonotype was seen ten or more times. The gene calls are TRBV2 and TRBJ2-1; D gene unclear. Trimming took 5 bases from V and 5 from J, leaving 4 bases between them. The CDR3 runs 11 residues. Germline V gene sequence: CDR1 SNHLY, CDR2 FYNNEI. CDR3 DNA: TGTGCCAGCAGTTACAACAATGAGCAGTTCTTC. Protein product: CASSYNNEQFF.

The V call is TRBV20-1, the J call TRBJ2-7, with D uncertain. The CDR3 sequence is 14 residues long. Germline values: CDR1 DFQATT, CDR2 SNEGSKA (reference sequence). The V and J ends lost 3 bases and 2 bases respectively, with 14 bases between them. DNA for the CDR3: TGCAGTGCTAGCCGCCCCTCTCCCCCCTACGAGCAGTACTTC. This gives the protein CSASRPSPPYEQYF.

This clonotype appeared a few times. This chain connects TRBV10-3 to TRBJ2-1, with D possibly being TRBD2 (6 bases). Germline lookup yields CDR1 ENHRY and CDR2 SYGVKD. The ends were cut back, 3 bases at V and 0 bases at J, with 6 bases in the middle. The length of the CDR3 is 14 residues. DNA of the CDR3: TGTGCCATCAGTGACGGGAGCTCCTACAATGAGCAGTTCTTC. This sequence encodes CAISDGSSYNEQFF.

This clonotype was seen a handful of times. The V call is TRBV18, the J call TRBJ1-2; D ambiguous. Trimming removed 0 bases at V and 4 bases at J, with 18 bases between. The CDR3 has 17 residues. Germline assignment: CDR1 KGHSH and CDR2 LQKENI. The CDR3 coding sequence is TGTGCCAGCTCACCACCGTATACCCGGGGAGTGGGCTATGGCTACACCTTC. It specifies CASSPPYTRGVGYGYTF.

The V and J genes are TRBV6-2 or TRBV6-3 and TRBJ1-5; 10 bases agree with TRBD1. The junction had 12 bases not matched to a gene; V was cut back by 7 bases and J by 6 bases. The CDR3 loop spans 16 amino acids. Germline V gene lookup returns CDR1 MNHEY and CDR2 SVGEGT. CDR3 nucleotides: TGTGCCAGCACCCCGGGGCCCGGACAGGGGGGTCAGCCCCAGCATTTT. Its translation is CASTPGPGQGGQPQHF.

J is TRBJ2-1 and V is TRBV10-2, with D possibly matching TRBD2 (5 bases). Germline V gives CDR1 WSHSY, CDR2 SAAADI. The CDR3 totals 15 residues. Trimming pared 6 bases from V and 1 base from J, leaving 13 bases between. CDR3 protein: CASSDGRLSYNEQFF. Written as DNA, the CDR3 is TGCGCCAGCAGCGATGGACGACTATCCTACAATGAGCAGTTCTTC.

This clonotype was counted only a few times. The V gene is TRBV27, the J gene TRBJ2-7; a possible D gene is TRBD1 (5 bases). Germline V CDR1 and CDR2: MNHEY, SMNVEV (reference sequence). V was trimmed by 6 bases and J by 3 bases, leaving 15 bases between them. This CDR3 has 14 amino acids. As DNA, the CDR3 is TGTGCCAGCAGACCCAGGGAATTTAACTACGAGCAGTACTTC. Encoded protein: CASRPREFNYEQYF.

This clonotype was detected a few times. V and J are TRBV5-4 and TRBJ2-1; the D gene is possibly TRBD2 (5 bases). The V gene lost 4 bases and the J gene lost 9 bases, with 17 bases spanning the gap. Germline V gene lookup returns CDR1 SGHNT and CDR2 YYREEE (reference sequence). This CDR3 has 14 amino acids. This CDR3 reads CASSPFQTSFEQFF. The CDR3 DNA sequence: TGTGCCAGCAGCCCCTTCCAAACTAGTTTTGAGCAGTTCTTC.

This clonotype showed up many times. This sequence joins TRBV3-1 and TRBJ2-3; D unclear. Trimming took 4 bases from V and 2 from J, leaving 13 bases between them. Germline V gives CDR1 LGHDT, CDR2 YNNKEL (reference sequence). The CDR3 is 15 residues long. CDR3 sequence: CASSLTWQPTDTQYF. The CDR3 DNA reads TGTGCCAGCAGCCTGACGTGGCAGCCCACAGATACGCAGTATTTT.

The J gene is TRBJ2-5, the V gene TRBV5-1, with D tentatively TRBD1 (7 bases). The germline V and J ends were trimmed by 4 bases and 5 bases, with 15 bases remaining between them. The CDR3 spans 14 residues. Looked up from germline, CDR1 is SGHRS and CDR2 is YFSETQ. The CDR3 DNA reads as TGCGCCAGCAGCACCCAGGGGGGTGCGGAGACCCAGTACTTC. It encodes CASSTQGGAETQYF.

This rearrangement joins TRBV9 to TRBJ2-3, with D possibly matching TRBD2 (6 bases). Germline V CDR1 and CDR2: SGDLS, YYNGEE. The CDR3 extends over 13 amino acids. V lost 3 bases and J lost 7, with 12 bases in between. CDR3 residues: CASSADTSNTQYF. CDR3 DNA sequence: TGTGCCAGCAGCGCCGATACTAGCAATACGCAGTATTTT.

The V and J genes are TRBV9 and TRBJ2-7, with 8 positions matching TRBD2. Germline values: CDR1 SGDLS, CDR2 YYNGEE. The CDR3 is 14 residues long. V was pared by 0 bases and J by 2 bases, with 1 base of the junction left unmatched. CDR3 DNA: TGTGCCAGCAGCGTAGGGGGACTAGCCTACGAGCAGTACTTC. Encoded protein: CASSVGGLAYEQYF.

The chain couples TRBV20-1 to TRBJ2-2; D tentatively reads TRBD1 or TRBD2 (5 bases each). CDR1 and CDR2 (germline): DFQATT, SNEGSKA (reference sequence). V gave up 2 bases and J gave up 6 bases, with 16 bases separating them. The CDR3 extends over 15 amino acids. CDR3 region: CSARSITRGAGELFF. In DNA form, the CDR3 reads TGCAGTGCTAGATCCATAACTAGGGGAGCCGGGGAGCTGTTTTTT.

DNA of the CDR3: TGTGCCAGCAGCAAACAGGTCAAAGATACGCAGTATTTT. Protein product: CASSKQVKDTQYF. The chain couples TRBV11-3 to TRBJ2-3; possible D gene TRBD1, 5 bases. The CDR3 has 13 amino acids. Germline V gene lookup returns CDR1 SGHNT and CDR2 YENEEA. V shed 5 bases and J shed 5 bases, with 11 bases lying between them.

The chain combines TRBV3-1 with TRBJ2-4; D not certain. This CDR3 is built from 16 residues. The germline V and J ends were trimmed by 1 base and 0 bases, with 10 bases remaining between them. The V gene's germline CDR1 is LGHDT and CDR2 YNNKEL (reference sequence). Here the CDR3 reads CASSQAGLVAKNIQYF. The CDR3 DNA reads as TGTGCCAGCAGCCAAGCGGGTCTTGTAGCCAAAAACATTCAGTACTTC.

The chain recombines TRBV5-1 with TRBJ2-7; 10 bases are shared with TRBD1. Looked up from germline, CDR1 is SGHRS and CDR2 is YFSETQ. CDR3 length: 16 residues. The V and J ends lost 3 bases and 5 bases, in that order; junction bases with no gene match: 11. The CDR3 sequence: CASSSTRQGAIDEQYF. For the CDR3, the DNA is TGCGCCAGCAGCTCGACTCGACAGGGGGCTATCGACGAGCAGTACTTC.

This clonotype was detected only a few times. The chain couples TRBV5-1 to TRBJ2-1; perhaps TRBD2 as D (6 bases). CDR1 SGHRS and CDR2 YFSETQ come from the germline V gene. The ends were cut back, 6 bases at V and 5 bases at J, with 15 bases in the middle. The CDR3 contains 14 residues. CDR3 bases: TGCGCCAGCAACGGTGTGAGGAGGGACAATGAGCAGTTCTTC. It codes for CASNGVRRDNEQFF.

The chain carries TRBV29-1 and TRBJ2-1; D is possibly TRBD2 (6 bases). V was clipped by 4 bases and J by 5 bases, with 15 bases between them. The germline gives CDR1 SQVTM, CDR2 ANQGSEA. The length of the CDR3 is 14 residues. The DNA for the CDR3 is TGCAGCGTTGGCCCGGGACTTCTAAACAATGAGCAGTTCTTC. Its translation is CSVGPGLLNNEQFF.